Following are 18 T cell receptor beta chains from one sample sequenced in a study of long-term antiretroviral therapy in people with HIV. Run at survey level, the immunoSEQ assay was version v3.0. The data were produced by immunoSEQ multiplex PCR, yet TCRdb's version contains in-frame clones alone and is incomplete. This table holds 16,000 or so clones, about 80% found once. Source: unsorted PBMCs, taken 2.1 years after starting antiretroviral therapy. These receptors were collected from a man between 40 and 49 years old with HIV.

V gene TRBV5-5 combines with J gene TRBJ2-7, with D possibly TRBD2 on 5 matching bases. CDR3 length: 12 residues. In germline, CDR1 is SGHKS, CDR2 YYEKEE (reference sequence). V was pared by 0 bases and J by 5 bases, with 6 bases between. For the CDR3, the DNA is TGTGCCAGCAGCTTGGTCGGGAACGAGCAGTACTTC. Translated: CASSLVGNEQYF.

CDR3 region: CASRYGSNTGELFF. The CDR3 bases are TGCGCCAGCAGATATGGGTCGAACACCGGGGAGCTGTTTTTT. The rearrangement joins TRBV5-1 to TRBJ2-2; D uncertain. There are 14 residues in the CDR3. With 5 bases removed from V and 0 bases from J, the gap between germline ends came to 8 bases. Germline CDR1 is SGHRS and CDR2 is YFSETQ.

The V and J genes are TRBV30 and TRBJ2-7; 10 positions agree with TRBD1. The CDR3 consists of 14 residues. Per germline, CDR1 GTSNPN and CDR2 SVGIG (reference sequence). V was pared by 2 bases and J by 7 bases, with 8 bases of the junction left unmatched. The CDR3 region is CAWSPGTGVREQYF. The CDR3 bases are TGTGCCTGGAGTCCCGGGACAGGGGTTAGAGAGCAGTACTTC.

This chain uses TRBV11-3 with TRBJ2-7; TRBD2 matches 9 bases. V was pared by 5 bases and J by 2 bases, with 7 bases of the junction left unmatched. The CDR3 loop spans 15 amino acids. In germline, CDR1 is SGHNT, CDR2 YENEEA. The CDR3 reads CASSPGSGGAYEQYF. The CDR3 DNA is TGTGCCAGCAGCCCGGGTAGCGGGGGCGCCTACGAGCAGTACTTC.

The CDR3 sequence: CASSDRGSEDTQYF. The CDR3 coding sequence is TGTGCCAGCAGTGATAGGGGGTCGGAAGATACGCAGTATTTT. This rearrangement joins TRBV7-3 to TRBJ2-3, with D possibly matching TRBD1 (6 bases). The germline V gene has CDR1 SGHTA and CDR2 FQGTGA. The CDR3 is 14 residues long. The V and J ends lost 6 bases and 5 bases respectively, with 15 bases between them. Based on the CDR3 plus reference TRBV7-3 and TRBJ2-3, the full variable domain is GAGVSQTPSNKVTEKGKYVELRCDPISGHTALYWYRQSLGQGPEFLIYFQGTGAADDSGLPNDRFFAVRPEGSVSTLKIQRTERGDSAVYLCASSDRGSEDTQYFGPGTRLTVL.

V and J are TRBV6-1 and TRBJ1-4; D ambiguous. The CDR3 spans 15 residues. V lost 8 bases, J lost 0 bases, and 13 bases lay in between. The germline V gene has CDR1 MNHNS and CDR2 SASEGT. The CDR3, as DNA: TGTGCCAGCTCTTTAAGATTTACAACTAATGAAAAACTGTTTTTT. Encoded protein: CASSLRFTTNEKLFF.

The chain employs TRBV30 and TRBJ2-1; tentatively, D is TRBD1 (6 bases). V lost 8 bases and J lost 9, with 23 bases in between. CDR3 length: 14 amino acids. CDR1 and CDR2 (germline): GTSNPN, SVGIG (reference sequence). In DNA, the CDR3 is TGTGCCCCCCGACAGGCTAGGCCCTCTTGTGAGCAGTTCTTC. Encoded protein: CAPRQARPSCEQFF.

This sequence joins TRBV6-5 and TRBJ2-2; no clear D. The V gene lost 2 bases and the J gene lost 4 bases, with 5 bases spanning the gap. This CDR3 is 13 amino acids long. Germline V gene data show CDR1 as MNHEY and CDR2 as SVGAGI. The CDR3 DNA reads as TGTGCCAGCAGTTACCCTTCCACCGGGGAGCTGTTTTTT. Translating gives CASSYPSTGELFF.

V is TRBV10-1 and J is TRBJ2-3; tentatively, D is TRBD1 (5 bases). Trimming cost V 5 bases and J 2 bases, with 8 bases left between them. Germline V lookup: CDR1 WNHNN, CDR2 SYGVQD (reference sequence). The CDR3 totals 13 residues. The CDR3 loop is CASSQTVTDTQYF. The CDR3 DNA is TGCGCCAGCAGTCAGACAGTCACAGATACGCAGTATTTT.

The chain has TRBV29-1 and TRBJ1-4; the match to TRBD1 covers 7 bases. CDR3 length: 12 residues. Germline assignment: CDR1 SQVTM and CDR2 ANQGSEA. V was clipped by 2 bases and J by 6 bases; unmatched bases: 0. CDR3 in DNA: TGCAGCGTTGAACAGGGGGATGAAAAACTGTTTTTT. It yields the protein CSVEQGDEKLFF.

The rearrangement joins TRBV5-4 to TRBJ2-3; D is possibly TRBD1 (6 bases). Trimming cost V 1 base and J 7 bases, with 16 bases left between them. The CDR3 length is 15 residues. Per germline, CDR1 SGHNT and CDR2 YYREEE (reference sequence). The CDR3 DNA follows: TGTGCCAGCAGCTTGACCAGGGGTAATGGTTATACGCAGTATTTT. Its protein product is CASSLTRGNGYTQYF.

V and J are TRBV7-2 and TRBJ2-7; D uncertain. The CDR3 loop spans 13 amino acids. V was cut by 2 bases and J by 7 bases, with 12 bases left in between. Looked up from germline, CDR1 is SGHTA and CDR2 is FQGNSA. The CDR3 protein is CASSLNYLGEQYF. CDR3 nucleotide sequence: TGTGCCAGCAGCTTAAATTACTTGGGGGAGCAGTACTTC. The full variable domain, with the rest looked up from reference TRBV7-2 and TRBJ2-7, is GAGVSQSPSNKVTEKGKDVELRCDPISGHTALYWYRQSLGQGLEFLIYFQGNSAPDKSGLPSDRFSAERTGGSVSTLTIQRTQQEDSAVYLCASSLNYLGEQYFGPGTRLTVT.

The chain links TRBV5-5 to TRBJ1-6; D is perhaps TRBD1 (6 bases). V was trimmed by 4 bases and J by 9 bases, leaving 17 bases between them. This CDR3 comprises 15 residues. Germline CDR1 and CDR2: SGHKS and YYEKEE (reference sequence). The CDR3 DNA sequence: TGTGCCAGCAGCGAGGGACACCCCGGGGGTTCACCCCTCCACTTT. Protein sequence: CASSEGHPGGSPLHF.

This clone showed up just a few times. The V and J genes are TRBV18 and TRBJ1-2; perhaps TRBD1 as D (5 bases). Germline CDR1 and CDR2: KGHSH and LQKENI. V lost 5 bases to trimming and J lost 8 bases, with 27 bases between them. This CDR3 comprises 17 residues. The CDR3, as DNA: TGTGCCAGCTCATCCGTCGGGGCCCTGACAGACGGGCGCGGCTACACCTTC. Amino acids: CASSSVGALTDGRGYTF.

V gene TRBV10-3 combines with J gene TRBJ1-2; 8 bases map to TRBD1. This CDR3 contains 11 residues. Germline CDR1 reads ENHRY; CDR2 reads SYGVKD. V shed 10 bases and J 6 bases; nucleotides not matched to a gene: 4. CDR3 protein: CASGQGDGYTF. CDR3 in DNA: TGTGCCAGCGGACAGGGCGATGGCTACACCTTC.

This clone was counted only a few times. The J gene is TRBJ1-2, the V gene TRBV4-1, with D possibly matching TRBD1 (6 bases). Germline-derived CDR1 and CDR2 are MGHRA and YSYEKL. V was shortened by 1 base and J by 4 bases, with 13 bases between the two germline ends. The CDR3 runs 15 residues. CDR3 in amino acids: CASSQVPGAGYGYTF. CDR3 nucleotide sequence: TGCGCCAGCAGCCAAGTCCCGGGGGCTGGCTATGGCTACACCTTC.

This chain connects TRBV6-5 to TRBJ1-2; D is uncertain. CDR1 and CDR2 from the germline V gene are MNHEY and SVGAGI. V gave up 2 bases and J gave up 0 bases, with 4 bases separating them. The CDR3 consists of 13 residues. The CDR3 coding sequence is TGTGCCAGCAGTTACACATCTAACTATGGCTACACCTTC. Encoded protein: CASSYTSNYGYTF.

In its sample, this clone was seen once. The chain carries TRBV29-1 and TRBJ2-3; no clear D. Germline V gene sequence: CDR1 SQVTM, CDR2 ANQGSEA. V gave up 4 bases and J gave up 3 bases, with 14 bases separating them. CDR3 length: 14 residues. As DNA, the CDR3 is TGCAGCGTTGTCCTAGGGTTAAGTACAGATACGCAGTATTTT. Its translation: CSVVLGLSTDTQYF.